Presented here are 29 T cell receptor beta chains from one specimen sequenced in a study of response to subunit inactivated influenza vaccine. TCRdb processed the RT-PCR reads anew with MiXCR; each CDR3 protein has one entry. The table shows fewer than 400,000 distinct CDR3 sequences, with about a fifth occurring only once. The starting material was PBMCs from blood, obtained around 22 months after vaccination. These receptors came from a man between 50 and 75 years old who received an inactivated influenza vaccine.

The chain joins TRBV20-1 to TRBJ1-1; D might be TRBD1 (5 bases). The CDR3 runs to 15 residues. Looked up from germline, CDR1 is DFQATT and CDR2 is SNEGSKA (reference sequence). Trimming took 6 bases from V and 1 from J, leaving 18 bases between them. CDR3 region: CSAGEVGKGNTEAFF. As DNA, the CDR3 is TGCAGTGCAGGGGAAGTCGGCAAGGGGAACACTGAAGCTTTCTTT.

This clonotype was seen a handful of times. This chain connects TRBV18 to TRBJ1-4, with 9 nucleotides matching TRBD1. This CDR3 is 14 amino acids long. The germline V gene has CDR1 KGHSH and CDR2 LQKENI. V was pared by 3 bases and J by 8 bases, with 4 bases of the junction left unmatched. This CDR3 is CASSPGTGMEKLFF. For the CDR3, the DNA is TGTGCCAGCTCACCCGGGACAGGGATGGAAAAACTGTTTTTT.

This clonotype showed up just a few times. V usage is TRBV19 and J usage is TRBJ2-4; D is undetermined. V gave up 3 bases and J gave up 0 bases, with 6 bases separating them. The CDR3 spans 14 residues. CDR1 LNHDA and CDR2 SQIVND come from the germline V gene (reference sequence). The DNA for the CDR3 is TGTGCCAGTAGTATCGGCTTAGCCAAAAACATTCAGTACTTC. Translation: CASSIGLAKNIQYF.

The V gene is TRBV19, the J gene TRBJ1-3; D unresolved. Trimming stripped 10 bases from V and 0 bases from J, with 19 bases between. The CDR3 consists of 16 residues. Germline assignment: CDR1 LNHDA and CDR2 SQIVND (reference sequence). The CDR3 nucleotides read TGTGCCACCACTCCCCTCGGCAGAACCTCTGGAAACACCATATATTTT. It encodes CATTPLGRTSGNTIYF.

The rearrangement links TRBV28 to TRBJ1-1; D is unclear. Deletions cut 10 bases from V and 5 bases from J, with 11 bases between. This CDR3 has 11 amino acids. Germline assignment: CDR1 MDHEN and CDR2 SYDVKM. The DNA of the CDR3 is TGTGCCACCCGTCGAGGGACTGAAGCTTTCTTT. Translated: CATRRGTEAFF.

This clonotype was seen more than once but under ten times. The chain links TRBV2 to TRBJ2-1, with TRBD1 matching 8 bases. The CDR3 has 15 residues. Germline loops: CDR1 SNHLY, CDR2 FYNNEI. The J segment lost 2 bases and the V segment lost 7 bases, leaving 7 bases of the junction unmatched. The CDR3 DNA sequence: TGTGCCAGCATCCTTGGACAGGGCGCCTACAATGAGCAGTTCTTC. It is translated as CASILGQGAYNEQFF.

This clonotype was counted once. The genes are TRBV12-3 or TRBV12-4 and TRBJ1-2; weak D call: TRBD1 (5 bases). Trimming took off 6 bases at V and 4 bases at J, with 12 bases between the two ends. The CDR3 has 13 amino acids. The CDR3 is CASRLDRFYGYTF. The CDR3 DNA is TGTGCCAGCAGACTCGACAGATTCTATGGCTACACCTTC.

The chain recombines TRBV29-1 with TRBJ2-6; 9 bases line up with TRBD1. V trimming: 5 bases; J trimming: 0 bases; junction bases outside the gene matches: 8. CDR1 SQVTM and CDR2 ANQGSEA come from the germline V gene. The CDR3 length is 17 residues. As DNA, the CDR3 is TGCAGCGTTAAAACCGGGACAGGGTACTCTGGGGCCAACGTCCTGACTTTC. It specifies CSVKTGTGYSGANVLTF.

A few counts support this clonotype. This CDR3 is CASSLGIATAGRRFSSGTEAFF. CDR3 coding DNA: TGTGCCAGCAGCTTAGGAATCGCAACCGCAGGGAGGCGGTTTAGTTCAGGCACTGAAGCTTTCTTT. This chain uses TRBV7-6 with TRBJ1-1, with a possible D match to TRBD1 (5 bases). V gave up 1 base and J gave up 4 bases, with 34 bases separating them. The germline gives CDR1 SGHVS, CDR2 FNYEAQ. The CDR3 runs 22 residues.

The CDR3 is CASRTEGPGEQFF. For the CDR3, the DNA is TGTGCCAGCCGGACCGAGGGACCGGGTGAGCAGTTCTTC. The chain has TRBV14 and TRBJ2-1; D assignment may be TRBD1 or TRBD2 (5 bases each). Germline V CDR1 and CDR2: SGHDN, FVKESK. Deletions cut 8 bases from V and 9 bases from J, with 17 bases between. CDR3 size: 13 residues. Using reference TRBV14 and TRBJ2-1 for the parts outside the CDR3, the full variable domain is EAGVTQFPSHSVIEKGQTVTLRCDPISGHDNLYWYRRVMGKEIKFLLHFVKESKQDESGMPNNRFLAERTGGTYSTLKVQPAELEDSGVYFCASRTEGPGEQFFGPGTRLTVL.

The chain combines TRBV19 with TRBJ1-1; D is ambiguous. V lost 3 bases and J 1 base, leaving 9 bases between the germline ends. Germline lookup yields CDR1 LNHDA and CDR2 SQIVND (reference sequence). This CDR3 comprises 14 residues. The CDR3 nucleotides are TGTGCCAGTAGTATGAGGGAACAGAACACTGAAGCTTTCTTT. Translated, it gives CASSMREQNTEAFF.

This clonotype was detected only once. The chain combines TRBV12-3 or TRBV12-4 with TRBJ1-1; no firm D call. The CDR3 has 12 residues. V lost 7 bases, J lost 0 bases, and 6 bases lay in between. The CDR3 DNA reads TGTGCCAGCAAACTGATGAACACTGAAGCTTTCTTT. Amino acid sequence: CASKLMNTEAFF.

Ten or more counts support this clonotype. The gene calls are TRBV6-1 and TRBJ1-2, with D possibly matching TRBD1 (6 bases). Germline V gene lookup returns CDR1 MNHNS and CDR2 SASEGT. The CDR3 is made up of 14 amino acids. V lost 6 bases, J lost 8 bases, and 19 bases lay in between. The CDR3 DNA is TGTGCCAGCAGGCGCCAGGGGACTTGGGAGGGCTACACCTTC. This gives the protein CASRRQGTWEGYTF.

This clonotype has only a few counts. This chain joins TRBV4-3 and TRBJ1-1; D unresolved. Trimming pared 4 bases from V and 1 base from J, leaving 7 bases between. CDR1 and CDR2 (germline): LGHNA, YSLEER. This CDR3 region has 13 residues. As DNA, the CDR3 is TGCGCCAGCAGCCCCCGGTGGAACACTGAAGCTTTCTTT. Translation gives CASSPRWNTEAFF.

This clonotype was observed a few times. The CDR3 reads CASSSQGWNTEAFF. CDR3 coding DNA: TGTGCCAGCAGCTCCCAGGGGTGGAACACTGAAGCTTTCTTT. This sequence joins TRBV6-1 and TRBJ1-1, with a possible D match to TRBD1 (6 bases). V lost 6 bases to trimming and J lost 1 base, with 12 bases between them. Germline CDR1 reads MNHNS; CDR2 reads SASEGT. The CDR3 runs 14 residues.

This clonotype showed up just once. This rearrangement joins TRBV6-2 or TRBV6-3 to TRBJ2-3; no clear D gene. The CDR3 totals 12 residues. V was clipped by 4 bases and J by 3 bases, with 5 bases between them. Germline-derived CDR1 and CDR2 are MNHEY and SVGEGT. In DNA form, the CDR3 reads TGTGCCAGCAGTTCGATGACAGATACGCAGTATTTT. This sequence encodes CASSSMTDTQYF.

In DNA, the CDR3 is TGTGCCATCAGTGACCCGGCAGAACGCTCCTACGAGCAGTACTTC. It specifies CAISDPAERSYEQYF. The rearrangement links TRBV10-3 to TRBJ2-7; D is uncertain. Per germline, CDR1 ENHRY and CDR2 SYGVKD. CDR3 size: 15 residues. V was clipped by 3 bases and J by 0 bases, with 12 bases between them.

The table lists this clonotype with a count of one. The chain is built from TRBV5-1 and TRBJ2-7; maybe TRBD1 (6 bases). This CDR3 contains 17 residues. Trimming pared 0 bases from V and 5 bases from J, leaving 21 bases between. Germline V lookup: CDR1 SGHRS, CDR2 YFSETQ. The CDR3 DNA reads as TGCGCCAGCAGCTTGGATATGAGACGCACAGGGCGGAACGAGCAGTACTTC. Translating it yields CASSLDMRRTGRNEQYF. The full variable domain, its missing parts supplied by reference TRBV5-1 and TRBJ2-7, is KAGVTQTPRYLIKTRGQQVTLSCSPISGHRSVSWYQQTPGQGLQFLFEYFSETQRNKGNFPGRFSGRQFSNSRSEMNVSTLELGDSALYLCASSLDMRRTGRNEQYFGPGTRLTVT.

There are a few counts of this clonotype. This chain uses TRBV19 with TRBJ2-1; 11 bases map to TRBD2. Losses at the gene ends were 2 bases for V and 3 bases for J; bases not matched to a gene: 3. CDR3 size: 16 residues. Germline values: CDR1 LNHDA, CDR2 SQIVND (reference sequence). The CDR3 reads CASSITSGGYYNEQFF. The CDR3 nucleotides are TGTGCCAGTAGTATAACTAGCGGGGGTTACTACAATGAGCAGTTCTTC.

This clonotype appeared a single time. The chain joins TRBV11-1 to TRBJ2-3, with 8 bases lining up with TRBD1. The CDR3 length is 14 residues. The V and J ends lost 7 bases and 0 bases, in that order; junction bases with no gene match: 3. Germline V gene lookup returns CDR1 SGHAT and CDR2 FQDESV (reference sequence). CDR3 DNA: TGTGCCAGCACCTGGACAGGGAGCACAGATACGCAGTATTTT. Protein: CASTWTGSTDTQYF.

This rearrangement joins TRBV12-3 or TRBV12-4 to TRBJ2-1; 9 bases are shared with TRBD1. With V trimmed by 7 bases and J by 1 base, 8 bases remained unmatched. The CDR3 extends over 16 amino acids. In nucleotides, the CDR3 is TGTGCCAGCACCTTAAGACAGGGGGGATCCTACAATGAGCAGTTCTTC. Amino acids: CASTLRQGGSYNEQFF.

The V and J genes are TRBV18 and TRBJ2-3; a possible D gene is TRBD2 (6 bases). CDR3 size: 13 residues. Germline loops: CDR1 KGHSH, CDR2 LQKENI. With 4 bases removed from V and 6 bases from J, the gap between germline ends came to 11 bases. The CDR3 DNA follows: TGTGCCAGCTCACGGGAGGTAGCGGATACGCAGTATTTT. This sequence encodes CASSREVADTQYF.

This clonotype was recorded many times. In DNA, the CDR3 is TGTGCCAGCAGTTTACGACAGGGGGGGACTGAAGCTTTCTTT. Amino acids: CASSLRQGGTEAFF. This rearrangement joins TRBV7-2 to TRBJ1-1, with TRBD1 identical over 9 bases. CDR3 length equals 14 residues. V was pared by 6 bases and J by 5 bases, with 7 bases of the junction left unmatched. Germline values: CDR1 SGHTA, CDR2 FQGNSA. Looking up the rest from reference TRBV7-2 and TRBJ1-1 gives the full variable domain: GAGVSQSPSNKVTEKGKDVELRCDPISGHTALYWYRQSLGQGLEFLIYFQGNSAPDKSGLPSDRFSAERTGGSVSTLTIQRTQQEDSAVYLCASSLRQGGTEAFFGQGTRLTVV.

This clonotype was counted ten times or more. This chain connects TRBV19 to TRBJ1-2; tentatively, D is TRBD1 (6 bases). This CDR3 has 12 amino acids. Between the trimmed V and J ends, which lost 4 bases and 4 bases, there was a span of 7 bases. Germline CDR1 and CDR2: LNHDA and SQIVND (reference sequence). CDR3 DNA: TGTGCCAGTAGTAGGGACATCTATGGCTACACCTTC. The encoded protein is CASSRDIYGYTF.

CDR3 region: CATSLLAVGSDTQYF. CDR3 in DNA: TGTGCCACCAGCCTACTAGCGGTCGGCTCAGATACGCAGTATTTT. The J gene is TRBJ2-3, the V gene TRBV15; 8 nucleotides agree with TRBD2. The CDR3 is 15 residues long. The ends lost 5 bases at V and 4 bases at J; junction bases unmatched: 8. Germline V gene sequence: CDR1 LNHNV, CDR2 YYDKDF (reference sequence).

Ten or more counts support this clonotype. This chain joins TRBV28 and TRBJ1-1; D might be TRBD1 (5 bases). The CDR3 is 13 amino acids. The V gene's germline CDR1 is MDHEN and CDR2 SYDVKM. The germline V and J ends were trimmed by 3 bases and 10 bases, with 15 bases remaining between them. The CDR3 spells CASSFVAGTAAFF. CDR3 sequence (DNA): TGTGCCAGCAGTTTCGTGGCAGGGACCGCAGCTTTCTTT.

This clonotype has only a few counts. This chain connects TRBV6-2 or TRBV6-3 to TRBJ1-1, with a weak D call TRBD1 (6 bases). V was clipped by 6 bases and J by 10 bases, with 21 bases between them. Germline CDR1 reads MNHEY; CDR2 reads SVGEGT. The CDR3 loop spans 14 amino acids. The DNA of the CDR3 is TGTGCCAGCAGCTCGGGACACGGCGCGGCGGGAGCTTTCTTT. Protein product: CASSSGHGAAGAFF.

This clonotype has a handful of counts. The chain couples TRBV12-3 or TRBV12-4 to TRBJ2-5; TRBD1 agrees at 9 bases. This CDR3 region has 14 residues. Germline trimming cut 5 bases from V and 7 bases from J; bases unmatched to any gene: 8. CDR3: CASSDGTGRRTQYF. CDR3 in DNA: TGTGCCAGCAGTGACGGGACAGGGAGACGGACCCAGTACTTC.

This clonotype came up many times. A read error is likely, as this CDR3 ends without the conserved phenylalanine or tryptophan. The DNA is left out, because the CDR3 cannot be placed on it with certainty; the CDR3 is given as TCRdb lists it. The genes are TRBV5-6 and TRBJ1-1; the table's D gene call, TRBD1, was not cross checked with the DNA. The CDR3 spans 13 amino acids, including both terminal residues. Germline V CDR1 and CDR2: SGHDT, YYEEEE. CDR3 in amino acids: CASSLFRQGLFFV.